One sample yielded the 24 T cell receptor beta chains listed below, sequenced in a study of T cells in Graves' hyperthyroidism and ophthalmopathy (dated by TCRdb to the late 2010s). Library construction relied on multiplex PCR. The sequencing machine was an Illumina HiSeq 2000. The TCR beta CDR3 regions were amplified from the RNA transcripts. For the first round of RT-PCR on the TCR CDR3, the HTBI primer set was used together with the Qiagen OneStep RT-PCR kit. Using fastp at Q25 and MiXCR, TCRdb reprocessed the public reads and kept productive beta chains. Rows are combined by CDR3 protein, so each entry shows the most common genes and DNA. The table for this sample lists 660,000 or so distinct CDR3 sequences; just under 45% of them were counted only once. The ten largest clones take up 6.5% to 9% of the sample. The specimen was peripheral blood or thyroid tissue (not recorded which). The source of these receptors is an adult man with Graves' disease, either hyperthyroidism or ophthalmopathy (not recorded which).

The gene calls are TRBV7-2 and TRBJ1-3, with D unresolved. This CDR3 is built from 12 residues. Trimming cost V 4 bases and J 7 bases, with 8 bases left between them. The germline gives CDR1 SGHTA, CDR2 FQGNSA. CDR3 sequence reads: CASSSSVNTIYF. The CDR3 DNA reads as TGTGCCAGCAGCTCGTCGGTGAACACCATATATTTT.

This clonotype was observed a handful of times. The chain carries TRBV24-1 and TRBJ1-1; 9 bases map to TRBD1. Germline CDR1 and CDR2: KGHDR and SFDVKD. The V and J ends lost 7 bases and 6 bases, in that order; junction bases with no gene match: 8. The CDR3 length is 14 residues. DNA of the CDR3: TGTGCCACCAGGGGGACAGGGATGGGCGCTGAAGCTTTCTTT. It is translated as CATRGTGMGAEAFF.

This clonotype was counted a single time. The DNA of the CDR3 is TGTGCCAGCAGTCCATCAATGACAGGCGGGCTCGATCAGCCCCAGCATTTT. Protein product: CASSPSMTGGLDQPQHF. This chain uses TRBV12-3 or TRBV12-4 with TRBJ1-5; weak D call: TRBD1 (6 bases). Trimming took off 5 bases at V and 5 bases at J, with 22 bases between the two ends. The CDR3 runs to 17 residues.

This chain connects TRBV15 to TRBJ1-5; the D is unclear. Per germline, CDR1 LNHNV and CDR2 YYDKDF (reference sequence). This CDR3 contains 15 residues. The V end was cut by 7 bases, the J end by 1 base, with 14 bases between. CDR3 region: CATTVTGESNQPQHF. The CDR3, as DNA: TGTGCCACCACTGTGACTGGGGAGAGCAATCAGCCCCAGCATTTT.

This clonotype has at least ten counts. This chain uses TRBV12-3 or TRBV12-4 with TRBJ1-1; 9 bases are shared with TRBD1. The J segment lost 1 base and the V segment lost 4 bases, leaving 4 bases of the junction unmatched. CDR3 length: 15 residues. CDR3 amino acids: CASSYNRGQNTEAFF. CDR3 in DNA: TGTGCCAGCAGTTACAACAGGGGGCAGAACACTGAAGCTTTCTTT.

This sequence joins TRBV29-1 and TRBJ1-1; the match to TRBD1 covers 8 bases. Germline V gives CDR1 SQVTM, CDR2 ANQGSEA. V was pared by 7 bases and J by 6 bases, with 7 bases of the junction left unmatched. The CDR3 is made up of 12 amino acids. In DNA, the CDR3 is TGCAGCGAGAGAGGACAGGGCCCTGAAGCTTTCTTT. Translated, it gives CSERGQGPEAFF.

A remark on this clonotype: The junction differs from germline at one of its ends, possibly a read error. The rearrangement uses TRBV7-9 and TRBJ2-7; TRBD2 aligns across 8 bases. Germline V CDR1 and CDR2: SEHNR, FQNEAQ (reference sequence). The CDR3 is 15 amino acids. The CDR3 is CASGPGGPISYEQYF. In DNA form, the CDR3 reads TGTGCCAGCGGGCCGGGGGGGCCTATATCCTACGAGCAGTACTTT.

The V gene is TRBV7-9, the J gene TRBJ2-7; D could derive from TRBD1 or TRBD2 (6 bases each). The CDR3 has 15 residues. Trimming left V 5 bases short and J 0 bases short, with 14 bases between. In germline, CDR1 is SEHNR, CDR2 FQNEAQ (reference sequence). The CDR3 sequence: CASSAGHQSSYEQYF. CDR3 nucleotides: TGTGCCAGCAGCGCGGGACATCAGAGCTCCTACGAGCAGTACTTC.

Ten or more counts support this clonotype. The rearrangement uses TRBV20-1 and TRBJ1-6, with D unresolved. V was pared by 2 bases and J by 7 bases, with 12 bases between. The germline gives CDR1 DFQATT, CDR2 SNEGSKA (reference sequence). The CDR3 totals 14 residues. CDR3 in amino acids: CSARTAISNSPLHF. Here the CDR3 DNA reads TGCAGTGCTAGAACCGCTATCTCCAATTCACCCCTCCACTTT.

This chain links TRBV10-3 with TRBJ1-1, with D perhaps TRBD1 (5 bases). Trimming cost V 6 bases and J 7 bases, with 15 bases left between them. Germline V lookup: CDR1 ENHRY, CDR2 SYGVKD. This CDR3 region has 13 residues. The CDR3 nucleotides read TGTGCCATCAGGGCAGGGTGGCTGGGTGAAGCTTTCTTT. Encoded protein: CAIRAGWLGEAFF.

V and J are TRBV7-9 and TRBJ2-7, with no clear D. The V gene's germline CDR1 is SEHNR and CDR2 FQNEAQ (reference sequence). The germline V and J ends were trimmed by 6 bases and 0 bases, with 15 bases remaining between them. CDR3 length: 15 amino acids. CDR3 region: CASRPTWAVSYEQYF. CDR3 DNA sequence: TGTGCCAGCAGACCCACGTGGGCCGTCTCCTACGAGCAGTACTTC.

Details on this clonotype: A much larger clone differs from this one at a single base, so this may be a read error. J is TRBJ1-5 and V is TRBV7-2, with no clear D. The CDR3 runs 13 residues. V lost 1 base to trimming and J lost 8 bases, with 9 bases between them. Germline-derived CDR1 and CDR2 are SGHTA and FQGNSA. The CDR3 sequence: CASSLGGREPQHF. The DNA for the CDR3 is TGTGCCAGCAGCTTAGGTGGGAGGGAGCCCCAGCATTTT.

This clonotype was found a few times. An end of the junction does not agree with germline; a read error may underlie this. J is TRBJ1-5 and V is TRBV10-2; 10 positions agree with TRBD1. The CDR3 extends over 15 amino acids. Germline V lookup: CDR1 WSHSY, CDR2 SAAADI. The CDR3 region has the DNA TGTGCCAGCAAACCGGGACAGGGGCGCAATCAGCCCCAGCATTTT. It is translated as CASKPGQGRNQPQHF.

The J gene is TRBJ1-5, the V gene TRBV19; D possibly corresponds to TRBD1 (5 bases). This CDR3 region has 16 residues. Germline-derived CDR1 and CDR2 are LNHDA and SQIVND (reference sequence). The V end was cut by 4 bases, the J end by 0 bases, with 13 bases between. The CDR3 protein is CASSTTLDSSNQPQHF. The CDR3 DNA reads as TGTGCCAGTAGTACGACCTTAGACAGTAGCAATCAGCCCCAGCATTTT.

This clonotype was found a few times. The chain employs TRBV24-1 and TRBJ1-2; 9 bases line up with TRBD1. V shed 2 bases, J shed 4 bases, and the junction held 13 bases outside the gene matches. The CDR3 length is 18 residues. Germline lookup yields CDR1 KGHDR and CDR2 SFDVKD. The DNA for the CDR3 is TGTGCCACCAGTGATTCCCGGGACAGGGCCGGCGGCGGCTATGGCTACACCTTC. It encodes CATSDSRDRAGGGYGYTF.

V is TRBV2 and J is TRBJ2-6; 9 nucleotides agree with TRBD1. CDR3 size: 17 residues. V lost 4 bases to trimming and J lost 5 bases; unmatched junction nucleotides: 9. Germline-derived CDR1 and CDR2 are SNHLY and FYNNEI. DNA for the CDR3: TGTGCCAGCAGTGGACAGGGGGGGGGGCACCGGGCCAACGTCCTGACTTTC. This gives the protein CASSGQGGGHRANVLTF. Supplemented by reference TRBV2 and TRBJ2-6, the full variable domain reads EPEVTQTPSHQVTQMGQEVILRCVPISNHLYFYWYRQILGQKVEFLVSFYNNEISEKSEIFDDQFSVERPDGSNFTLKIRSTKLEDSAMYFCASSGQGGGHRANVLTFGAGSRLTVL.

This clonotype has at least ten counts. V usage is TRBV29-1 and J usage is TRBJ1-2; TRBD1 aligns across 8 bases. This CDR3 region has 12 residues. V dropped 4 bases and J dropped 7; count of bases not matched to a gene: 5. Germline CDR1 and CDR2: SQVTM and ANQGSEA. The CDR3 sequence: CSVGQGAIGYTF. In nucleotides, the CDR3 is TGCAGCGTTGGGCAGGGGGCGATTGGCTACACCTTC.

This clonotype came up many times. This rearrangement joins TRBV29-1 to TRBJ1-1, with D possibly TRBD1 on 5 matching bases. Trimming took off 7 bases at V and 6 bases at J, with 12 bases between the two ends. The CDR3 loop spans 11 amino acids. Germline CDR1 reads SQVTM; CDR2 reads ANQGSEA. The CDR3: CSANPGPEAFF. The CDR3 region has the DNA TGCAGCGCCAACCCGGGGCCTGAAGCTTTCTTT.

The V call is TRBV29-1, the J call TRBJ1-1; weak D call: TRBD1 (5 bases). The ends were cut back, 2 bases at V and 11 bases at J, with 12 bases in the middle. This CDR3 is 11 amino acids long. Germline-derived CDR1 and CDR2 are SQVTM and ANQGSEA. Here the CDR3 reads CSVEPGSSAFF. Written as DNA, the CDR3 is TGCAGCGTTGAACCAGGGTCCTCGGCTTTCTTT.

This chain uses TRBV7-8 with TRBJ1-3, with 8 nucleotides matching TRBD1. Germline V gives CDR1 SGHVS, CDR2 FQNEAQ. The CDR3 spans 17 residues. V gave up 1 base and J gave up 0 bases; unmatched junction bases: 5. The CDR3 protein is CASSLVGTGGSGNTIYF. As DNA, the CDR3 is TGTGCCAGCAGCTTAGTGGGTACAGGGGGCTCTGGAAACACCATATATTTT.

Comment on this clonotype: This may arise from a read error, as a much more abundant clone is one base away. The J gene is TRBJ1-1, the V gene TRBV2, with D hard to call. Germline CDR1 and CDR2: SNHLY and FYNNEI. This CDR3 is built from 15 residues. The CDR3 reads CASSVARPSLTEASF. CDR3 nucleotide sequence: TGTGCCAGCAGTGTGGCAAGGCCATCCCTCACTGAAGCTTCCTTT. Full variable domain (rest looked up from reference TRBV2 and TRBJ1-1): EPEVTQTPSHQVTQMGQEVILRCVPISNHLYFYWYRQILGQKVEFLVSFYNNEISEKSEIFDDQFSVERPDGSNFTLKIRSTKLEDSAMYFCASSVARPSLTEASFGQGTRLTVV.

The V call is TRBV20-1, the J call TRBJ1-3, with a tentative D call TRBD1 (5 bases). The CDR3 contains 16 residues. The V and J ends lost 0 bases and 5 bases respectively, with 17 bases between them. Germline loops: CDR1 DFQATT, CDR2 SNEGSKA (reference sequence). CDR3 sequence: CSARDTLARGRNTIYF. CDR3 coding DNA: TGCAGTGCTAGAGATACTCTGGCAAGGGGTAGAAACACCATATATTTT.

About this clonotype itself: One end of the junction is discordant with germline, which a read error may explain. The gene calls are TRBV7-9 and TRBJ2-7, with 8 bases fitting TRBD1. The CDR3 consists of 15 residues. Germline V gene sequence: CDR1 SEHNR, CDR2 FQNEAQ (reference sequence). The CDR3 region has the DNA TGCGCCAGCAGCCAAGGACAGGGTGTTGCCTACGAGCAGTACTTC. This encodes CASSQGQGVAYEQYF.

The sample holds one count of this clonotype. A single base separates this from a much larger clone, so it may be a read error. The conserved final phenylalanine or tryptophan is absent from the CDR3, which likely points to a read error. J is TRBJ1-1 and V is TRBV7-8; D might be TRBD1 (6 bases). Germline V gene lookup returns CDR1 SGHVS and CDR2 FQNEAQ. Trimming shortened V by 0 bases and J by 11 bases, and 10 bases separated the two germline ends. This CDR3 has 12 amino acids. The CDR3, as DNA: TGTGCCAGCAGCTTAGCGGGGGGACATGCTTTCTAT. Protein sequence: CASSLAGGHAFY.